Listed here is a single T cell receptor beta chain. These data come from a study of blood T cell repertoires in COVID-19. Study-level information: Material from acute and convalescent COVID-19 was sourced from the United States, Italy and Spain. In each case, the material was cDNA or gDNA derived from T cells, B-cell-depleted T cells, or PBMCs.

Germline V gene sequence: CDR1 SGHRS, CDR2 YFSETQ. This CDR3 has 16 residues. V lost 2 bases, J lost 0 bases, and 4 bases stayed unmatched. In the original workflow: Using reference gene primer amplification, nucleated cell counts were estimated. TCRdb keeps only in-frame clones here, not all; method: immunoSEQ multiplex PCR. The V and J calls and clone size were taken over from that table, and D and trimming were inferred from the DNA. In the table there are some 200,000 clones, roughly 86% of which are singletons. The specimen sequenced was peripheral blood. The chain recombines TRBV5-1 with TRBJ2-2; 7 positions agree with TRBD1. The receptor's source is a woman in her fifties or sixties with active or convalescent COVID-19. The CDR3 DNA reads as TGCGCCAGCAGCTTCGGGACAGTTTCGAACACCGGGGAGCTGTTTTTT. Protein product: CASSFGTVSNTGELFF.